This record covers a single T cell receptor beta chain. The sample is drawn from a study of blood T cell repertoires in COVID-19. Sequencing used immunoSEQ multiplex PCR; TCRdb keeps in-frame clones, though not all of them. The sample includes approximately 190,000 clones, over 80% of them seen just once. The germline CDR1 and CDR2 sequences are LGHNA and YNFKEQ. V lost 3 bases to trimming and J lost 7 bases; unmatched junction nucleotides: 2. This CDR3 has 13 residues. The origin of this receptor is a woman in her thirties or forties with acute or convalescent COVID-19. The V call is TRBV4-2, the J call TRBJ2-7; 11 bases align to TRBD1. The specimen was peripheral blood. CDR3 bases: TGTGCCAGCAGCCAGGGACAGGGGGTTGAGCAGTACTTC. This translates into CASSQGQGVEQYF.